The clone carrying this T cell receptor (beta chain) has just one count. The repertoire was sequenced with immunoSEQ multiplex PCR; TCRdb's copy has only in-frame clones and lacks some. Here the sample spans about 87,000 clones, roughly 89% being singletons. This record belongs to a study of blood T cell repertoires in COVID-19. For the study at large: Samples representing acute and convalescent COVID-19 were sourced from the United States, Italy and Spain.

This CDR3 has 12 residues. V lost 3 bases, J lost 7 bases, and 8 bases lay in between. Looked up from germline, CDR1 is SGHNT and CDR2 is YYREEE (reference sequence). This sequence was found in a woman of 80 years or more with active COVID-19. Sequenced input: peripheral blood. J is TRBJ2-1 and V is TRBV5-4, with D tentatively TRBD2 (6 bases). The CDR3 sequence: CASSWTINEQFF. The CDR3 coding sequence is TGTGCCAGCAGCTGGACTATTAATGAGCAGTTCTTC.